The 5 T cell receptor beta chains reported below all come from one sample, sequenced in a study of shared clonotypes between healthy human individuals. Assay: immunoSEQ multiplex PCR; the TCRdb copy retains only in-frame clones and omits some. Here the sample spans 730,000 or so clones, roughly 78% being singletons. Sample: memory CD4+ T cells sorted from blood. The subset here: CD45RA-negative fraction. The origin of the receptors is a woman in her 30s in good health.

This clone was recorded only once. This chain connects TRBV27 to TRBJ2-5; D possibly corresponds to TRBD2 (9 bases). Germline lookup yields CDR1 MNHEY and CDR2 SMNVEV (reference sequence). Between the trimmed V and J ends, which lost 4 bases and 4 bases, there was a span of 28 bases. The CDR3 is made up of 19 amino acids. The CDR3 nucleotides read TGTGCCAGCAGTTCCAGGGGGCTACTCCTGGCAGCGGGAGGAGAGACCCAGTACTTC. This sequence encodes CASSSRGLLLAAGGETQYF.

The chain recombines TRBV27 with TRBJ2-7, with TRBD1 identical over 8 bases. Trimming took 5 bases from V and 5 from J; bases not matched to a gene: 5. Germline lookup yields CDR1 MNHEY and CDR2 SMNVEV (reference sequence). This CDR3 has 13 amino acids. The CDR3 bases are TGTGCCAGCAGTGAACAGGGGGTGAACGAGCAGTACTTC. This gives the protein CASSEQGVNEQYF.

This clone showed up just a few times. The V call is TRBV2, the J call TRBJ1-1; D perhaps matches TRBD1 (5 bases). The CDR3 has 13 amino acids. Germline-derived CDR1 and CDR2 are SNHLY and FYNNEI. Trimming removed 1 base from V and 3 bases from J, with 6 bases in between. Written as DNA, the CDR3 is TGTGCCAGCAGTGAAGAAGGGGACACTGAAGCTTTCTTT. It is translated as CASSEEGDTEAFF.

The chain combines TRBV18 with TRBJ2-5; D is unresolved. This CDR3 has 13 amino acids. Germline values: CDR1 KGHSH, CDR2 LQKENI. Between the trimmed V and J ends, which lost 0 bases and 3 bases, there was a span of 5 bases. The CDR3, as DNA: TGTGCCAGCTCACCACCGGTCGAAGAGACCCAGTACTTC. Its protein is CASSPPVEETQYF.

The chain recombines TRBV27 with TRBJ1-2, with 9 bases aligning to TRBD1. The V and J ends lost 4 bases and 2 bases, in that order; junction bases with no gene match: 5. CDR3 size: 15 residues. The germline gives CDR1 MNHEY, CDR2 SMNVEV (reference sequence). The CDR3 DNA reads as TGTGCCAGCAGTTCACCGGGACAGGGAAACTATGGCTACACCTTC. Its translation: CASSSPGQGNYGYTF.